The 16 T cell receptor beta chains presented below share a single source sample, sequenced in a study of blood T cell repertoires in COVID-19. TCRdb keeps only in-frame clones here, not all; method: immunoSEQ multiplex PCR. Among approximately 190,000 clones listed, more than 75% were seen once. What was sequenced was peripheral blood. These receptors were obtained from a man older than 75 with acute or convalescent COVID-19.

CDR3 sequence reads: CASTSYPNEQFF. In nucleotides, the CDR3 is TGTGCCAGCACCTCCTACCCTAATGAGCAGTTCTTC. The chain carries TRBV12-3 or TRBV12-4 and TRBJ2-1, with D unresolved. Trimming left V 7 bases short and J 7 bases short, with 11 bases between. CDR3 length: 12 residues.

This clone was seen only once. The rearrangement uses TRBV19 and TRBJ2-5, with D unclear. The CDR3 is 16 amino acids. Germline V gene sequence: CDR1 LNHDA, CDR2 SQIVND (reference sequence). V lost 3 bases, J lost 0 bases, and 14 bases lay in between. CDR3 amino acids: CASSIGTIPHQETQYF. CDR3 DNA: TGTGCCAGTAGTATCGGTACGATCCCTCACCAAGAGACCCAGTACTTC. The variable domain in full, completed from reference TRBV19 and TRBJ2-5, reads DGGITQSPKYLFRKEGQNVTLSCEQNLNHDAMYWYRQDPGQGLRLIYYSQIVNDFQKGDIAEGYSVSREKKESFPLTVTSAQKNPTAFYLCASSIGTIPHQETQYFGPGTRLLVL.

In DNA, the CDR3 is TGTGCCAGCAGTCTCATACCGGGACAGGGGATTGGTGAAGCTTTCTTT. Its translation is CASSLIPGQGIGEAFF. The rearrangement joins TRBV27 to TRBJ1-1; 10 bases line up with TRBD1. Germline assignment: CDR1 MNHEY and CDR2 SMNVEV (reference sequence). This CDR3 is 16 amino acids long. Trimming took 5 bases from V and 7 from J; bases not matched to a gene: 13.

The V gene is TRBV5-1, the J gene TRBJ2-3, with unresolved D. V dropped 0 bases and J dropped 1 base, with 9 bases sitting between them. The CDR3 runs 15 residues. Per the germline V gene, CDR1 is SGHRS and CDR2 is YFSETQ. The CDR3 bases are TGCGCCAGCAGCTTGGACAGACCTCGCACAGATACGCAGTATTTT. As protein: CASSLDRPRTDTQYF.

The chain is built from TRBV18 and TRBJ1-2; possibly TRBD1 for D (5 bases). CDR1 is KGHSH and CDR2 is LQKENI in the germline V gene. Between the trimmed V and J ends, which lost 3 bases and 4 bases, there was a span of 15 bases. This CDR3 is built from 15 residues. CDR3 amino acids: CASSPRNGGGYGYTF. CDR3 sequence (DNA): TGTGCCAGCTCACCCCGGAACGGGGGAGGCTATGGCTACACCTTC.

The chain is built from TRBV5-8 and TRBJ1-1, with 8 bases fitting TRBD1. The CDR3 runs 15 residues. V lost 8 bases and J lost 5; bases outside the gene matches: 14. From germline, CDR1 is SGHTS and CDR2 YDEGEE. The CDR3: CASTPGGAEWTEAFF. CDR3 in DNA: TGTGCCAGTACCCCAGGGGGCGCCGAATGGACTGAAGCTTTCTTT.

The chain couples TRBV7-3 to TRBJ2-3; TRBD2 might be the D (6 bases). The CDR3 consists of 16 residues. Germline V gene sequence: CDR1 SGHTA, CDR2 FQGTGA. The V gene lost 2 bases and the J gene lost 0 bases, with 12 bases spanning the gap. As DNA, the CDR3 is TGTGCCAGCAGCTTATGGGCCGCGGGAAGCACAGATACGCAGTATTTT. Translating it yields CASSLWAAGSTDTQYF. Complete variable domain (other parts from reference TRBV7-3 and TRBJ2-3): GAGVSQTPSNKVTEKGKYVELRCDPISGHTALYWYRQSLGQGPEFLIYFQGTGAADDSGLPNDRFFAVRPEGSVSTLKIQRTERGDSAVYLCASSLWAAGSTDTQYFGPGTRLTVL.

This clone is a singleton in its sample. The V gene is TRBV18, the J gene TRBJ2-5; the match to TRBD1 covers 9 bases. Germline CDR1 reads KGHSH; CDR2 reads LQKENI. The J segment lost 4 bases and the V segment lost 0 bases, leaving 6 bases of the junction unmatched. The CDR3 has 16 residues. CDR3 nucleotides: TGTGCCAGCTCACCACCGAAGGGACAGGGCACAGAGACCCAGTACTTC. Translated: CASSPPKGQGTETQYF.

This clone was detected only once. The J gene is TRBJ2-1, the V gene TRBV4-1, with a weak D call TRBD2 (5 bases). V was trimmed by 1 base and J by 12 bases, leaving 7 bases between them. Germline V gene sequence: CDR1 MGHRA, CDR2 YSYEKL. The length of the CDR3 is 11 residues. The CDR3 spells CASSQGRGQFF. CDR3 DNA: TGCGCCAGCAGCCAAGGACGGGGGCAGTTCTTC.

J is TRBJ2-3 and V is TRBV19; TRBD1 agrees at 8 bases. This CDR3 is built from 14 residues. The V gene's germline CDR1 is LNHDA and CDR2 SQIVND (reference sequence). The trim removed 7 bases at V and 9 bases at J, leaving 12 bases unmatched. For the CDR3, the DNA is TGTGCCAGTACCGGGACAGGCCTGGACGAAACGCAGTATTTT. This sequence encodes CASTGTGLDETQYF. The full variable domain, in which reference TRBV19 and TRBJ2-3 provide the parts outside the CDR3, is DGGITQSPKYLFRKEGQNVTLSCEQNLNHDAMYWYRQDPGQGLRLIYYSQIVNDFQKGDIAEGYSVSREKKESFPLTVTSAQKNPTAFYLCASTGTGLDETQYFGPGTRLTVL.

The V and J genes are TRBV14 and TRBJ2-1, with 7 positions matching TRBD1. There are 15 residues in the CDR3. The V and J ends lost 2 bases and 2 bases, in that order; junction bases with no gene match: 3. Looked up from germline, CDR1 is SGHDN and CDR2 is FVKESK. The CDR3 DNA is TGTGCCAGCAGCCAAACCGGGACAGCCTACAATGAGCAGTTCTTC. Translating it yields CASSQTGTAYNEQFF.

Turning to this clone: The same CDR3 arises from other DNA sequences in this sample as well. CDR3 amino acids: CASSSGGSGNTIYF. The CDR3 DNA sequence: TGTGCCAGCTCCTCGGGGGGCTCTGGAAACACCATATATTTT. The gene calls are TRBV27 and TRBJ1-3; tentatively, D is TRBD1 (5 bases). Germline assignment: CDR1 MNHEY and CDR2 SMNVEV (reference sequence). The CDR3 contains 14 residues. V gave up 8 bases and J gave up 0 bases, with 11 bases separating them.

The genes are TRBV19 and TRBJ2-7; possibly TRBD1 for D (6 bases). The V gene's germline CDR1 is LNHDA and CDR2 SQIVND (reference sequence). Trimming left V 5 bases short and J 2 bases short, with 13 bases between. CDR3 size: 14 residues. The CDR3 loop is CASSPLGHPYEQYV. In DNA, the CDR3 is TGTGCCAGTAGTCCTCTGGGACATCCCTACGAGCAGTACGTC.

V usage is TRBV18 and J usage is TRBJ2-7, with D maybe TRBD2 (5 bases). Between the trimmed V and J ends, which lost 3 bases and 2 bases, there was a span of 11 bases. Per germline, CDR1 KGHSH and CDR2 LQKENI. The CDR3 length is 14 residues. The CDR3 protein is CASSPNRETYEQYV. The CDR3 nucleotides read TGTGCCAGCTCACCTAATCGGGAAACCTACGAGCAGTACGTC.

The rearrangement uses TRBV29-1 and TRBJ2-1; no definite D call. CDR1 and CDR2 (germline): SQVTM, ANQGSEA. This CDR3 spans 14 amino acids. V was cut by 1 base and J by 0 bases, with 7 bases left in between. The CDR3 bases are TGCAGCGTTGAAGTTTCCCGCTCCTACAATGAGCAGTTCTTC. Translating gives CSVEVSRSYNEQFF.

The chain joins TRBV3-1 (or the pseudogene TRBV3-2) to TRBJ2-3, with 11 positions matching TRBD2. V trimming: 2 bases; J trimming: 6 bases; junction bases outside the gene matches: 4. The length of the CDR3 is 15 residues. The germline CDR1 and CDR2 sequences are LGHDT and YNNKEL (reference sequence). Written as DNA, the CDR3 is TGTGCCAGCAGCCAAACTAGCGGGAGTTCTGATACGCAGTATTTT. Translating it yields CASSQTSGSSDTQYF.